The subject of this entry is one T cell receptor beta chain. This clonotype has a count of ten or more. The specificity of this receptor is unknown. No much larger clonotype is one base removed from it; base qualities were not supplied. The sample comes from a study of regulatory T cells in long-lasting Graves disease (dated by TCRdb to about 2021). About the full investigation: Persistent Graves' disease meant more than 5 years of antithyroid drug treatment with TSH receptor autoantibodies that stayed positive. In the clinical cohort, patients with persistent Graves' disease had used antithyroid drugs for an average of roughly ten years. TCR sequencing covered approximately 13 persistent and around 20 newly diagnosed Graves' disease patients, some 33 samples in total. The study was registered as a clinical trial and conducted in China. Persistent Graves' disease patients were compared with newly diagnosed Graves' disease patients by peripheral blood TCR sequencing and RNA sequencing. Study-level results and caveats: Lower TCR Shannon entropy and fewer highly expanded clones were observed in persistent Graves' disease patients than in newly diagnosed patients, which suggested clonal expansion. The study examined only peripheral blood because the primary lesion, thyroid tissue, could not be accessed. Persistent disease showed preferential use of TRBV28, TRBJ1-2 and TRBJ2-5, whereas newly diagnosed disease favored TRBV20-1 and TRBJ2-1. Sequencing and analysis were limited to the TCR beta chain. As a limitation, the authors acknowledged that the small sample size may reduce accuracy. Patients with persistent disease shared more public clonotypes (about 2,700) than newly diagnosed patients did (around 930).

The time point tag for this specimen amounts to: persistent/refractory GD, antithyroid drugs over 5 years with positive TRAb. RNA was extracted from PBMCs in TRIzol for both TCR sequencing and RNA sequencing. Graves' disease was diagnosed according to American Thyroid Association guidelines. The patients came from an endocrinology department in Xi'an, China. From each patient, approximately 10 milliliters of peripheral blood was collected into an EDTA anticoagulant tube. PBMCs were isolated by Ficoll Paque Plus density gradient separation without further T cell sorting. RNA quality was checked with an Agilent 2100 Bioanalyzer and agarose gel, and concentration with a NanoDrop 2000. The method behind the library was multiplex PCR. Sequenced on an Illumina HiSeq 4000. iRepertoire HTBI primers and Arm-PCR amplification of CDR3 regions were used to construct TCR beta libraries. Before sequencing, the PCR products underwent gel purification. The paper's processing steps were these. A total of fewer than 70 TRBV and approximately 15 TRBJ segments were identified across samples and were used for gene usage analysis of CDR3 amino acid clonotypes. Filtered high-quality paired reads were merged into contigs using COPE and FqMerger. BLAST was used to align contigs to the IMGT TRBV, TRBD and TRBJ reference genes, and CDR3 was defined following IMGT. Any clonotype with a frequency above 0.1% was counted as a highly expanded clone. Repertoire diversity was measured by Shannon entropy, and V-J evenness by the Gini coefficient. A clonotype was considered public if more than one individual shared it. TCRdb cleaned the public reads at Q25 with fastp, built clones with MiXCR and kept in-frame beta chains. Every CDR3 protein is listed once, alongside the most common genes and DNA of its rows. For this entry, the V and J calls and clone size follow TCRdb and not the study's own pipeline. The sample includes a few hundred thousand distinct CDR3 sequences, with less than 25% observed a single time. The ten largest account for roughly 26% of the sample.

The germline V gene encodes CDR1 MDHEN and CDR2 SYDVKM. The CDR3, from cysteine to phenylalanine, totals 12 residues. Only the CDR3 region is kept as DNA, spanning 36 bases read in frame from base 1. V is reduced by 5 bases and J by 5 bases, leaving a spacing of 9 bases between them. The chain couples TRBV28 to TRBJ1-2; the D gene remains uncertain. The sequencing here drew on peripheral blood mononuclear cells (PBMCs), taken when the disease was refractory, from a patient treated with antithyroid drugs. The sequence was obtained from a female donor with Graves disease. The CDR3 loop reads CASSVVHYGYTF. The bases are TGTGCCAGCAGTGTGGTCCATTATGGCTACACCTTC.